This TCR beta chain was retrieved from a study of cytomegalovirus exposure and HLA in healthy donors. Study-wide findings and caveats: Excluded were some V segments that proved indistinguishable, including TRBV6-2 and TRBV6-3.

A word on this clone: Its target is not known.

V lost 4 bases, J lost 4 bases, and 11 bases lay in between. Looked up from germline, CDR1 is GTSNPN and CDR2 is SVGIG (reference sequence). This CDR3 comprises 13 residues. Primers: 60 Vbeta forward and 13 Jbeta reverse. Libraries were prepared by immunoSEQ multiplex PCR; TCRdb keeps only in-frame clonotypes and omits some of them. The profile shows about 150,000 clones, around two thirds of them singletons. This chain links TRBV30 with TRBJ1-5; D is perhaps TRBD1 (6 bases). Sequencing used PBMCs. The TCR sequence derives from a woman in her 40s in good health and CMV-seronegative. The CDR3, as DNA: TGTGCCTGGAATTTAGGACAGAATCAGCCCCAGCATTTT. This sequence encodes CAWNLGQNQPQHF.